This T cell receptor (beta chain) was obtained from a study of OX40 agonist ivuxolimab in advanced cancers. Germline V gene data show CDR1 as SQVTM and CDR2 as ANQGSEA. The CDR3 length is 14 residues. V was shortened by 4 bases and J by 1 base, with 13 bases between the two germline ends. Comment on this clone: The target antigen is unknown.

Study results and caveats: Expanded clones belonging to CD8+ T cells outnumbered, on average, those of CD4+.

The data were produced by immunoSEQ multiplex PCR, yet TCRdb's version contains in-frame clones alone and is incomplete. The sample lists 77,000 or so clones, more than 70% occurring once. J is TRBJ1-1 and V is TRBV29-1; D is unclear. Sequenced material: CD4+ or CD8+ T cells sorted from blood, taken in a trial of the OX40 agonist ivuxolimab. This sequence originates from an adult with an advanced solid tumor such as melanoma, head and neck, liver or kidney cancer. The CDR3 coding sequence is TGCAGCGTTGTGCAACAGCCGAAGAACACTGAAGCTTTCTTT. Translation: CSVVQQPKNTEAFF.